The TCR beta chain under discussion was sequenced for a study of CD8 T cells in Susac syndrome. At the level of the study: Clinical remission applied to 8 or 9 sequenced Susac syndrome patients, and about 6 had active disease. Patients with Susac syndrome, at blood draw, were therapy-naive, on corticosteroids, or on intravenous immunoglobulin alone.

It was with random hexamers that roughly 0.5 to 1 ug RNA was reverse transcribed. The CDR3 of TCR beta was amplified by immunoSEQ multiplex PCR across 54 Vbeta and 13 Jbeta. Each CDR3 protein is one row after TCRdb ran MiXCR on the immunoSEQ multiplex PCR reads. The table records around 95,000 distinct CDR3 sequences, 95% of them present only once. CD8+ and CD4+ blood T cells underwent TCR beta sequencing. Germline V lookup: CDR1 DFQATT, CDR2 SNEGSKA (reference sequence). V lost 5 bases to trimming and J lost 2 bases; unmatched junction nucleotides: 7. The CDR3 length is 15 residues. The TCR was taken from a human donor with Susac syndrome. Sequencing input: CD8+ T cells from PBMCs. This rearrangement joins TRBV20-1 to TRBJ1-5; TRBD1 matches at 9 bases. The CDR3 sequence: CSAENRGLGNQPQHF. DNA for the CDR3: TGCAGTGCTGAAAACAGGGGGCTCGGCAATCAGCCCCAGCATTTT.